This T cell receptor (beta chain) was sequenced during a study of T cell responses to AZD1222 COVID-19 vaccine. For this clone: Its matching antigen is unknown.

Study-level points and caveats: Clonal diversity was possibly underestimated, and the donors were mostly white British, with more females. Compared with day 0, the breadth and depth of the Spike-specific TCR repertoire rose significantly after two doses of AZD1222. Nearly half of spike-specific TCRs reportedly target unmutated variant regions.

V was shortened by 7 bases and J by 5 bases, with 12 bases between the two germline ends. Germline assignment: CDR1 MDHEN and CDR2 SYDVKM. The CDR3 extends over 14 amino acids. Data came from immunoSEQ multiplex PCR; TCRdb stores just in-frame clones and leaves some out. The table has 160,000 or so clones, approximately 90% seen once; the top ten hold roughly 4%. The chain is built from TRBV28 and TRBJ2-6, with a tentative D call TRBD2 (7 bases). The sample consisted of peripheral blood, taken 28 days after the second dose of the MenACWY control vaccine. The TCR comes from an adult who received the MenACWY meningococcal vaccine as a control. CDR3 region: CASTSGGWANVLTF. The CDR3 nucleotides are TGTGCCAGCACATCGGGGGGCTGGGCCAACGTCCTGACTTTC.